Reported below is one TCR beta chain. TCRdb's table, derived via immunoSEQ multiplex PCR, lists solely in-frame clones and lacks some. This sample carries about 88,000 clones, 90% of them seen once, and the ten largest clones take 6.7%. Trimming took off 6 bases at V and 0 bases at J, with 9 bases between the two ends. Germline values: CDR1 MDHEN, CDR2 SYDVKM. The CDR3 contains 14 residues. This sample is part of a study of blood T cell repertoires in COVID-19. Followed over time, Seattle patients had been enrolled while infection was active. The receptor comes from a young man with COVID-19, enrolled during active disease. The V gene is TRBV28, the J gene TRBJ1-5; tentatively, D is TRBD1 (6 bases). Source material: peripheral blood. The CDR3 DNA follows: TGTGCCAGCAGACAGGGCTATAGCAATCAGCCCCAGCATTTT. It codes for CASRQGYSNQPQHF.